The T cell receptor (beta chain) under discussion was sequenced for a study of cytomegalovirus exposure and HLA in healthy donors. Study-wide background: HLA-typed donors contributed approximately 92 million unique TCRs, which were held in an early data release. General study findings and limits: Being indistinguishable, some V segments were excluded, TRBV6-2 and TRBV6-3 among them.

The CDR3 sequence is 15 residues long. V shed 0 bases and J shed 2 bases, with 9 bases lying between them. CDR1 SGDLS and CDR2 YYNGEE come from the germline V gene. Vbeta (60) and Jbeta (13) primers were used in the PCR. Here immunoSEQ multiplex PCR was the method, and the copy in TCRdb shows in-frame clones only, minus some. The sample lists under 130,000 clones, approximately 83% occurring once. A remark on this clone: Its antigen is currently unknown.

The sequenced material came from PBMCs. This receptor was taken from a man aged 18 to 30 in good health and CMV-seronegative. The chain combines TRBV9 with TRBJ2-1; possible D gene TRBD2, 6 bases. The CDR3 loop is CASSVAGEPYNEQFF. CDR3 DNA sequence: TGTGCCAGCAGCGTAGCGGGAGAACCCTACAATGAGCAGTTCTTC.